This T cell receptor (beta chain) was sequenced for a study of blood T cell repertoires in COVID-19. Study overall: Samples taken during acute and convalescent COVID-19 were collected in the United States, Italy and Spain.

CDR3 length equals 16 residues. V lost 5 bases and J lost 4, with 18 bases in between. The V gene's germline CDR1 is LNHDA and CDR2 SQIVND (reference sequence). The repertoire was sequenced with immunoSEQ multiplex PCR; TCRdb's copy has only in-frame clones and lacks some. Here the sample spans about 230,000 clones, approximately 83% being singletons. The V and J genes are TRBV19 and TRBJ1-5, with unresolved D. Sequenced input: peripheral blood. This receptor was taken from a man aged 35-49 years with acute or convalescent COVID-19. The CDR3 DNA is TGTGCCAGTAGTCCCGGTCCCGAAGGGAGAAATCAGCCCCAGCATTTT. Protein product: CASSPGPEGRNQPQHF. Full variable domain (remainder filled in from reference TRBV19 and TRBJ1-5): DGGITQSPKYLFRKEGQNVTLSCEQNLNHDAMYWYRQDPGQGLRLIYYSQIVNDFQKGDIAEGYSVSREKKESFPLTVTSAQKNPTAFYLCASSPGPEGRNQPQHFGDGTRLSIL.